This T cell receptor (beta chain) emerged from a study of control samples from healthy donors and cancer patients. The repertoire was sequenced with immunoSEQ multiplex PCR; TCRdb's copy has only in-frame clones and lacks some. The top ten hold 1.1% to 1.5% of the sample, which has approximately 170,000 clones, 90% seen once. This clone appeared a single time. Germline CDR1 reads LGHNA; CDR2 reads YSLEER. Trimming pared 0 bases from V and 0 bases from J, leaving 15 bases between. CDR3 length equals 19 residues. The sequence was collected from a woman aged 50 to 65 in good health. Sequencing was performed on blood. The chain is built from TRBV4-3 and TRBJ1-6, with D unclear. The CDR3 DNA is TGCGCCAGCAGCCAAGATCGTCAGAGGAGTTACTCCTATAATTCACCCCTCCACTTT. Translated, it gives CASSQDRQRSYSYNSPLHF.